One sample yielded the 14 T cell receptor beta chains listed below, sequenced in a study. MiXCR was run by TCRdb on the RT-PCR reads, yielding one entry per CDR3 protein. This table has more than 600,000 distinct CDR3 sequences, 13% to 15% appearing once. Input material: memory CD4+ T cells from blood. The receptors come from a female donor in good health, serving as a healthy control.

V gene TRBV27 combines with J gene TRBJ2-7; D may correspond to TRBD1 or TRBD2 (5 bases each). This CDR3 has 15 residues. CDR1 is MNHEY and CDR2 is SMNVEV in the germline V gene (reference sequence). Between the trimmed V and J ends, which lost 4 bases and 5 bases, there was a span of 18 bases. The CDR3 bases are TGTGCCAGCAGTTCCTACCTTGAGGGGTACGACGAGCAGTACTTC. Its protein is CASSSYLEGYDEQYF.

This clonotype was counted only a few times. The chain recombines TRBV12-3 or TRBV12-4 with TRBJ1-4; D is unclear. CDR3 length: 14 residues. V dropped 3 bases and J dropped 8 bases, with 13 bases sitting between them. The CDR3 here is CASSLEQSSEKLFF. CDR3 DNA sequence: TGTGCCAGCAGTTTGGAACAGAGCTCCGAAAAACTGTTTTTT.

This clonotype was detected only a few times. The chain is built from TRBV7-2 and TRBJ2-7, with D perhaps assigned TRBD1 or TRBD2 (5 bases each). V dropped 5 bases and J dropped 6 bases, with 20 bases sitting between them. Per germline, CDR1 SGHTA and CDR2 FQGNSA. This CDR3 is built from 15 residues. CDR3 amino acids: CASSLRGGGDGEQYF. The CDR3 nucleotides are TGTGCCAGCAGCCTCCGGGGTGGGGGTGACGGCGAGCAGTACTTC.

There are a few counts of this clonotype. The genes are TRBV3-1 and TRBJ1-5; TRBD1 aligns across 8 bases. The CDR3 loop spans 14 amino acids. V lost 3 bases and J lost 6; bases outside the gene matches: 4. Germline V gives CDR1 LGHDT, CDR2 YNNKEL (reference sequence). CDR3 bases: TGTGCCAGCAGCCAGACAGGGGATATTCAGCCCCAGCATTTT. This sequence encodes CASSQTGDIQPQHF.

Details on this clonotype: A much larger clone lies a single base off, so this may be a read error. The V and J genes are TRBV29-1 and TRBJ1-1; 10 bases agree with TRBD1. The germline CDR1 and CDR2 sequences are SQVTM and ANQGSEA. The J segment lost 3 bases and the V segment lost 6 bases, leaving 7 bases of the junction unmatched. The CDR3 extends over 14 amino acids. CDR3 sequence (DNA): TGCAGCGTGCGCGGGACAGGGGCGGACACTGAAGCTTTCTTT. This sequence encodes CSVRGTGADTEAFF.

V gene TRBV28 combines with J gene TRBJ2-7; D uncertain. The CDR3 covers 13 residues. Germline-derived CDR1 and CDR2 are MDHEN and SYDVKM. Trimming cost V 7 bases and J 2 bases, with 12 bases left between them. CDR3 in amino acids: CASISRSTYEQYF. In DNA form, the CDR3 reads TGTGCCAGCATATCACGTTCGACCTACGAGCAGTACTTC.

This clonotype has only a few counts. The V gene is TRBV30, the J gene TRBJ2-2; weak D call: TRBD2 (5 bases). The CDR3 consists of 15 residues. Germline values: CDR1 GTSNPN, CDR2 SVGIG (reference sequence). Trimming took 1 base from V and 4 from J, leaving 13 bases between them. CDR3 amino acids: CAWSAWRAGTGELFF. CDR3 sequence (DNA): TGTGCCTGGAGTGCGTGGCGGGCGGGCACCGGGGAGCTGTTTTTT.

This clonotype was observed a handful of times. The chain joins TRBV2 to TRBJ2-3, with TRBD2 matching 14 bases. CDR1 is SNHLY and CDR2 is FYNNEI in the germline V gene. The CDR3 runs 16 residues. Trimming at V came to 4 bases and at J to 5 bases, leaving 5 bases not matched to a gene. The CDR3: CASSGGLAGVGDTQYF. CDR3 nucleotides: TGTGCCAGCAGTGGGGGACTAGCGGGAGTGGGAGATACGCAGTATTTT. Using reference TRBV2 and TRBJ2-3 for the parts outside the CDR3, the full variable domain is EPEVTQTPSHQVTQMGQEVILRCVPISNHLYFYWYRQILGQKVEFLVSFYNNEISEKSEIFDDQFSVERPDGSNFTLKIRSTKLEDSAMYFCASSGGLAGVGDTQYFGPGTRLTVL.

This clonotype was counted at least ten times. The J gene is TRBJ1-2, the V gene TRBV6-5; no clear D gene. The CDR3 covers 14 residues. Looked up from germline, CDR1 is MNHEY and CDR2 is SVGAGI. Trimming removed 10 bases from V and 5 bases from J, with 20 bases in between. This chain's CDR3 is CATKTLGEAYGYTF. The CDR3, as DNA: TGTGCCACCAAAACTCTCGGGGAAGCGTATGGCTACACCTTC.

J is TRBJ2-1 and V is TRBV6-5; D not certain. Germline-derived CDR1 and CDR2 are MNHEY and SVGAGI. The V gene lost 7 bases and the J gene lost 5 bases, with 15 bases spanning the gap. The CDR3 totals 14 residues. This CDR3 is CASKRATTNNEQFF. As DNA, the CDR3 is TGTGCCAGCAAAAGGGCGACCACAAACAATGAGCAGTTCTTC.

This rearrangement joins TRBV7-8 to TRBJ2-3, with 10 bases aligning to TRBD2. V shed 2 bases, J shed 2 bases, and the junction held 13 bases outside the gene matches. The CDR3 is made up of 19 amino acids. The germline V gene encodes CDR1 SGHVS and CDR2 FQNEAQ. This CDR3 reads CASSLLAGVGERNTDTQYF. In DNA form, the CDR3 reads TGTGCCAGCAGCTTACTAGCGGGAGTCGGGGAGAGGAACACAGATACGCAGTATTTT.

The J gene is TRBJ1-1, the V gene TRBV20-1, with 8 bases lining up with TRBD1. The V segment lost 0 bases and the J segment 5 bases; nucleotides outside the gene matches: 11. The CDR3 runs to 16 residues. The germline V gene encodes CDR1 DFQATT and CDR2 SNEGSKA (reference sequence). The CDR3 DNA reads as TGCAGTGCTAGAGATCCGGGCAGGGGGCGGTGGACTGAAGCTTTCTTT. This sequence encodes CSARDPGRGRWTEAFF.

The chain employs TRBV3-1 and TRBJ2-3; D is possibly TRBD2 (5 bases). This CDR3 is built from 15 residues. V was shortened by 6 bases and J by 2 bases, with 15 bases between the two germline ends. CDR1 is LGHDT, CDR2 YNNKEL, per germline (reference sequence). The CDR3 DNA reads TGTGCCAGCAGTCGTCGGGGAGACCCCACAGATACGCAGTATTTT. Residues: CASSRRGDPTDTQYF.

The V gene is TRBV3-1, the J gene TRBJ2-5; the D gene is possibly TRBD2 (5 bases). The CDR3 extends over 13 amino acids. V was pared by 1 base and J by 10 bases, with 13 bases between. Germline assignment: CDR1 LGHDT and CDR2 YNNKEL (reference sequence). CDR3 protein: CASSQVEGPGQYF. CDR3 in DNA: TGTGCCAGCAGCCAAGTTGAGGGTCCCGGCCAGTACTTC.